Following are 14 T cell receptor beta chains from one sample sequenced in a study of T cells after yellow fever vaccination. MiXCR, applied by TCRdb to the 5' RACE reads, yields one record per CDR3 protein. There are fewer than 350,000 distinct CDR3 sequences in the sample; roughly 4% occur only once, and around 24% lies in the top ten. This specimen consisted of PBMCs, obtained on the day of the yellow fever booster vaccination. These receptors were collected from a man aged 18 to 29 who received the YFV17D yellow fever vaccine.

Only a few counts were recorded for this clonotype. The rearrangement joins TRBV20-1 to TRBJ1-3, with 7 bases fitting TRBD1. This CDR3 region has 15 residues. The germline V gene has CDR1 DFQATT and CDR2 SNEGSKA (reference sequence). The ends lost 4 bases at V and 4 bases at J; junction bases unmatched: 10. CDR3 sequence: CSATSRGSGGNTIYF. CDR3 nucleotides: TGCAGTGCTACCTCCAGGGGGAGTGGCGGAAACACCATATATTTT.

There are many counts of this clonotype. The V call is TRBV7-2, the J call TRBJ2-1, with D possibly being TRBD1 or TRBD2 (5 bases each). Per germline, CDR1 SGHTA and CDR2 FQGNSA. There are 16 residues in the CDR3. V was trimmed by 2 bases and J by 6 bases, leaving 17 bases between them. DNA for the CDR3: TGTGCCAGCAGCTTATGGGGGACCGAGGCTCGCAATGAGCAGTTCTTC. Its protein is CASSLWGTEARNEQFF.

This chain joins TRBV5-1 and TRBJ2-1; 8 nucleotides line up with TRBD1. CDR1 SGHRS and CDR2 YFSETQ come from the germline V gene. The CDR3 is 17 residues long. The V and J ends lost 4 bases and 0 bases, in that order; junction bases with no gene match: 9. The CDR3 bases are TGCGCCAGCAGCCCACTTAGGGACAGGAGCTCCTACAATGAGCAGTTCTTC. Translation gives CASSPLRDRSSYNEQFF.

Only a few counts were recorded for this clonotype. The rearrangement uses TRBV6-2 or TRBV6-3 and TRBJ1-2; unclear D gene. CDR3 length: 11 residues. Trimming left V 5 bases short and J 8 bases short, with 9 bases between. CDR1 and CDR2 (germline): MNHEY, SVGEGT. The chain's CDR3 is CASSPRVGYTF. DNA for the CDR3: TGTGCCAGCAGTCCCCGGGTCGGCTACACCTTC.

This clonotype has more than one count but fewer than ten. V usage is TRBV10-3 and J usage is TRBJ2-5, with a tentative D call TRBD2 (5 bases). The CDR3 has 15 residues. V lost 0 bases and J 1 base, leaving 9 bases between the germline ends. Germline CDR1 reads ENHRY; CDR2 reads SYGVKD. The CDR3 nucleotides are TGTGCCATCAGTGAGTCGCGGGCCGCCCAAGAGACCCAGTACTTC. Its translation: CAISESRAAQETQYF.

V and J are TRBV5-1 and TRBJ2-5, with 10 nucleotides matching TRBD2. This CDR3 has 15 residues. CDR1 is SGHRS and CDR2 is YFSETQ in the germline V gene. Losses at the gene ends were 0 bases for V and 4 bases for J; bases not matched to a gene: 3. CDR3 region: CASSLVAGGRETQYF. For the CDR3, the DNA is TGCGCCAGCAGCTTGGTAGCGGGGGGCCGAGAGACCCAGTACTTC. Based on the CDR3 plus reference TRBV5-1 and TRBJ2-5, the full variable domain is KAGVTQTPRYLIKTRGQQVTLSCSPISGHRSVSWYQQTPGQGLQFLFEYFSETQRNKGNFPGRFSGRQFSNSRSEMNVSTLELGDSALYLCASSLVAGGRETQYFGPGTRLLVL.

This clonotype was observed at least ten times. This rearrangement joins TRBV15 to TRBJ2-5; D is ambiguous. V lost 5 bases to trimming and J lost 2 bases, with 9 bases between them. The CDR3 has 13 residues. In germline, CDR1 is LNHNV, CDR2 YYDKDF (reference sequence). CDR3 amino acids: CATSPDGQETQYF. CDR3 nucleotide sequence: TGTGCCACCAGCCCCGACGGGCAAGAGACCCAGTACTTC.

In this sample, this clonotype turned up many times. V is TRBV7-3 and J is TRBJ2-3; D is undetermined. The V and J ends lost 1 base and 10 bases respectively, with 9 bases between them. The CDR3 spans 12 residues. Germline-derived CDR1 and CDR2 are SGHTA and FQGTGA. CDR3 amino acids: CASSLNLGPQYF. CDR3 sequence (DNA): TGTGCCAGCAGCTTAAATCTTGGACCGCAGTATTTT.

This clonotype was observed a handful of times. J is TRBJ2-1 and V is TRBV5-4; 8 nucleotides match TRBD2. Looked up from germline, CDR1 is SGHNT and CDR2 is YYREEE (reference sequence). The V segment lost 4 bases and the J segment 3 bases; nucleotides outside the gene matches: 6. The CDR3 contains 15 residues. This CDR3 reads CASSPGGANYNEQFF. DNA for the CDR3: TGTGCCAGCAGCCCGGGAGGGGCGAACTACAATGAGCAGTTCTTC.

This clonotype occurred many times. The rearrangement links TRBV7-9 to TRBJ2-5; 9 nucleotides agree with TRBD2. This CDR3 is built from 17 residues. V gave up 0 bases and J gave up 4 bases; unmatched junction bases: 9. The V gene's germline CDR1 is SEHNR and CDR2 FQNEAQ (reference sequence). This chain's CDR3 is CASSLAPLAGLGETQYF. The CDR3 DNA reads as TGTGCCAGCAGCTTAGCGCCGCTAGCGGGGCTGGGAGAGACCCAGTACTTC.

This clonotype occurred many times. The chain employs TRBV5-6 and TRBJ1-5; D is possibly TRBD1 (6 bases). The germline V gene encodes CDR1 SGHDT and CDR2 YYEEEE. The CDR3 length is 14 residues. V was clipped by 0 bases and J by 7 bases, with 11 bases between them. The CDR3 protein is CASSLGTVEQPQHF. The DNA for the CDR3 is TGTGCCAGCAGCTTGGGGACAGTTGAGCAGCCCCAGCATTTT.

This clonotype was recorded many times. The chain has TRBV12-3 or TRBV12-4 and TRBJ2-1; possible D gene TRBD1, 5 bases. CDR3 size: 15 residues. V was pared by 4 bases and J by 10 bases, with 20 bases between. The CDR3 DNA is TGTGCCAGCAGTTCCCTTACACAGGCTCTTAGCGAGCAGTTCTTC. It is translated as CASSSLTQALSEQFF.

This clonotype appeared many times. CDR3 residues: CASSLLTGFFNEQFF. The DNA of the CDR3 is TGTGCCAGCAGCTTATTGACAGGGTTTTTCAATGAGCAGTTCTTC. V gene TRBV7-9 combines with J gene TRBJ2-1, with TRBD1 matching 7 bases. Germline trimming cut 2 bases from V and 6 bases from J; bases unmatched to any gene: 7. Per the germline V gene, CDR1 is SEHNR and CDR2 is FQNEAQ (reference sequence). The CDR3 runs to 15 residues. Complete variable domain (other parts from reference TRBV7-9 and TRBJ2-1): DTGVSQNPRHKITKRGQNVTFRCDPISEHNRLYWYRQTLGQGPEFLTYFQNEAQLEKSRLLSDRFSAERPKGSFSTLEIQRTEQGDSAMYLCASSLLTGFFNEQFFGPGTRLTVL.

The V and J genes are TRBV2 and TRBJ2-1, with a weak D call TRBD2 (5 bases). Germline V gene lookup returns CDR1 SNHLY and CDR2 FYNNEI. Trimming took off 4 bases at V and 3 bases at J, with 16 bases between the two ends. The CDR3 is made up of 16 amino acids. In DNA form, the CDR3 reads TGTGCCAGCAGTGTCGAAACGGGGAGTCTCTACAATGAGCAGTTCTTC. This translates into CASSVETGSLYNEQFF.